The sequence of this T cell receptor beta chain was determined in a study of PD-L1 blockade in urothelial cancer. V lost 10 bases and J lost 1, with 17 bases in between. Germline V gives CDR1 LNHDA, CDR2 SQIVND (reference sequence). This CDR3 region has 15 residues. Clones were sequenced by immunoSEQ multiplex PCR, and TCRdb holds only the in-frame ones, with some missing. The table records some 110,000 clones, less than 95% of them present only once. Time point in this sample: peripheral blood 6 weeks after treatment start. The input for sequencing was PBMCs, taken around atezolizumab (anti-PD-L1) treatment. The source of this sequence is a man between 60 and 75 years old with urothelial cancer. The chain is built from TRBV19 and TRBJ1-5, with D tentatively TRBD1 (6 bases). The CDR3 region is CATNDGGASNQPQHF. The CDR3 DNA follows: TGTGCCACTAATGACGGGGGGGCGAGCAATCAGCCCCAGCATTTT.